The 8 T cell receptor beta chains listed next were all sequenced from one sample in a study of blood T cell repertoires in COVID-19 (dated by TCRdb to about 2020). Receptors were amplified or captured by the immunoSEQ multiplex PCR assay. TCRdb obtained this table from immuneACCESS and retained in-frame rearrangements with V and J assigned. These tables miss some clones; where compared with another copy, unresolved V genes account for less than half of the shortfall, and the remainder is unexplained. The sample profile shows approximately 150,000 clones; approximately 88% of them were found once. Clones ranked in the top ten supply roughly 5% of the sample. Material for sequencing was PBMCs or T cells enriched from blood (not recorded which). These receptors were collected from a man between 65 and 79 years old who had been exposed to COVID-19.

The DNA for the CDR3 is TGTGCCAGCTCGTTCACAGGGGGCGCAACTGGAAACACCATATATTTT. It encodes CASSFTGGATGNTIYF. The rearrangement joins TRBV18 to TRBJ1-3; 9 nucleotides match TRBD1. The CDR3 sequence is 16 residues long. CDR1 and CDR2 (germline): KGHSH, LQKENI. The J segment lost 2 bases and the V segment lost 6 bases, leaving 8 bases of the junction unmatched. The entire variable domain, with the rest obtained from reference TRBV18 and TRBJ1-3, is as follows: NAGVMQNPRHLVRRRGQEARLRCSPMKGHSHVYWYRQLPEEGLKFMVYLQKENIIDESGMPKERFSAEFPKEGPSILRIQQVVRGDSAAYFCASSFTGGATGNTIYFGEGSWLTVV.

The chain couples TRBV27 to TRBJ1-2; unclear D gene. Trimming stripped 0 bases from V and 5 bases from J, with 7 bases between. Germline lookup yields CDR1 MNHEY and CDR2 SMNVEV (reference sequence). The length of the CDR3 is 13 residues. This CDR3 is CASSLSAVYGYTF. The CDR3, as DNA: TGTGCCAGCAGTTTATCGGCAGTTTATGGCTACACCTTC.

This sequence joins TRBV30 and TRBJ1-1; weak D call: TRBD1 (5 bases). CDR3 length equals 13 residues. Germline V gives CDR1 GTSNPN, CDR2 SVGIG (reference sequence). V dropped 1 base and J dropped 6 bases, with 12 bases sitting between them. The chain's CDR3 is CAWSGQPRAEAFF. The CDR3 DNA is TGTGCCTGGAGTGGACAGCCAAGGGCTGAAGCTTTCTTT. The full variable domain, completed using reference TRBV30 and TRBJ1-1, is SQTIHQWPATLVQPVGSPLSLECTVEGTSNPNLYWYRQAAGRGLQLLFYSVGIGQISSEVPQNLSASRPQDRQFILSSKKLLLSDSGFYLCAWSGQPRAEAFFGQGTRLTVV.

The chain has TRBV29-1 and TRBJ1-2, with 7 nucleotides matching TRBD1. The germline CDR1 and CDR2 sequences are SQVTM and ANQGSEA. V lost 5 bases to trimming and J lost 4 bases; unmatched junction nucleotides: 7. This CDR3 comprises 13 residues. The chain's CDR3 is CSVWDSVSYGYTF. The CDR3 region has the DNA TGCAGCGTTTGGGACAGTGTGAGCTATGGCTACACCTTC.

The rearrangement joins TRBV19 to TRBJ2-1; D might be TRBD2 (7 bases). Trimming left V 9 bases short and J 4 bases short, with 16 bases between. Germline values: CDR1 LNHDA, CDR2 SQIVND (reference sequence). The CDR3 is made up of 14 amino acids. The CDR3 DNA is TGTGCCAGCGAGGGGGGGAGGGCGTACAATGAGCAGTTCTTC. Translation: CASEGGRAYNEQFF.

The J gene is TRBJ2-5, the V gene TRBV2; 8 bases map to TRBD2. The V and J ends lost 5 bases and 4 bases, in that order; junction bases with no gene match: 6. CDR3 length: 14 residues. Germline V gene data show CDR1 as SNHLY and CDR2 as FYNNEI. DNA of the CDR3: TGTGCCAGCAGTTTAGCGGGGCGGGGAGAGACCCAGTACTTC. Encoded protein: CASSLAGRGETQYF.

This clone was observed a handful of times. V is TRBV7-6 and J is TRBJ1-2; tentatively, D is TRBD1 (6 bases). V was shortened by 4 bases and J by 4 bases, with 10 bases between the two germline ends. The CDR3 spans 13 residues. Germline lookup yields CDR1 SGHVS and CDR2 FNYEAQ. CDR3 residues: CASSSTGGYGYTF. The CDR3, as DNA: TGTGCCAGCAGCTCGACAGGTGGCTATGGCTACACCTTC.

This chain links TRBV6-5 with TRBJ1-1; D call uncertain. Per the germline V gene, CDR1 is MNHEY and CDR2 is SVGAGI. V shed 4 bases and J shed 8 bases, with 5 bases lying between them. CDR3 length equals 10 residues. The CDR3 is CASSWQEAFF. The CDR3, as DNA: TGTGCCAGCAGTTGGCAGGAAGCTTTCTTT.